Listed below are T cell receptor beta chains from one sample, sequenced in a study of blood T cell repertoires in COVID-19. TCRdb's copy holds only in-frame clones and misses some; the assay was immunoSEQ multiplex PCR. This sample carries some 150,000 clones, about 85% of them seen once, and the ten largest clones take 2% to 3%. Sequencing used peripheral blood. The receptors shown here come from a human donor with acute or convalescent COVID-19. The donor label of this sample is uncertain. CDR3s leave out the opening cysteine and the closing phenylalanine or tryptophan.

AAQGQPNTEAF | TRBJ1-1 | TRBV12-3/TRBV12-4
ASRTGGSYNEQF | TRBJ2-1 | TRBV28
ASSDLGRGAGEDTQY | TRBJ2-3 | TRBV2
AISGQGRETQY | TRBJ2-5 | TRBV10-3
ASSRKGVNTEAF | TRBJ1-1 | TRBV9
ASSLSPLAGGNEQF | TRBJ2-1 | TRBV27
ASRPGGQGVETQY | TRBJ2-5 | TRBV5-4
ASSESPLRELF | TRBJ2-2 | TRBV6-1
ATKKTDNYGYT | TRBJ1-2 | TRBV28
ASSQGLYNEQF | TRBJ2-1 | TRBV3-1/TRBV3-2
ASSLGAGGNTEAF | TRBJ1-1 | TRBV7-3
AISGATDTQY | TRBJ2-3 | TRBV10-3
AWSIGQGANIAF | TRBJ1-1 | TRBV30
ASSIWSGARANYGYT | TRBJ1-2 | TRBV19
ASSLQQGAIDGYT | TRBJ1-2 | TRBV7-2
ASSLASSGITGELF | TRBJ2-2 | TRBV5-4
ASSYSGQLNTGELF | TRBJ2-2 | TRBV6-5
ASSGGANYGYT | TRBJ1-2 | TRBV5-5
ASSARIQGAGNTIY | TRBJ1-3 | TRBV7-6
ATSVTGSTGYT | TRBJ1-2 | TRBV24-1
ASSLAGSETQY | TRBJ2-5 | TRBV14
ASSLGQGASLYGYT | TRBJ1-2 | TRBV5-1
ASSSVRLAGDTDTQY | TRBJ2-3 | TRBV6-2/TRBV6-3
ASSVPEGLYNEQF | TRBJ2-1 | TRBV7-7
ATSRADSTEAF | TRBJ1-1 | TRBV15
ASSLRQAYEQY | TRBJ2-7 | TRBV11-2
ASSLTGGQGEAF | TRBJ1-1 | TRBV7-3
AISGTGDQPQH | TRBJ1-5 | TRBV10-3
ASSYSKLSGETQY | TRBJ2-5 | TRBV6-2/TRBV6-3
ASSELAAVGYT | TRBJ1-2 | TRBV6-1
ASSFRQGNSPLH | TRBJ1-6 | TRBV7-2
ASSLSVAGELGYT | TRBJ1-2 | TRBV5-5
ASSSAGDGYT | TRBJ1-2 | TRBV30
SVDSYPTNYGYT | TRBJ1-2 | TRBV29-1
ASSKRTSPHEQF | TRBJ2-1 | TRBV25-1
ASSSGGGQTTYGYT | TRBJ1-2 | TRBV6-2/TRBV6-3
ASSRHSSGGPRGEQF | TRBJ2-1 | TRBV3-1/TRBV3-2
ASSLETSFTQY | TRBJ2-3 | TRBV7-9
ASSYDQGPYGYT | TRBJ1-2 | TRBV6-5
ASSLRRSGGGSPLH | TRBJ1-6 | TRBV5-1
ASSYNRVEQPQH | TRBJ1-5 | TRBV6-6
ASSPPGLHTGELF | TRBJ2-2 | TRBV28
SVGGLAKNIQY | TRBJ2-4 | TRBV29-1
ASSQVAGGWNEQF | TRBJ2-1 | TRBV14